One T cell receptor beta chain is described in this entry. These data come from a study of T cell changes during pregnancy in multiple sclerosis. From germline, CDR1 is LNHDA and CDR2 SQIVND (reference sequence). Trimming shortened V by 8 bases and J by 0 bases, and 10 bases separated the two germline ends. The CDR3 sequence is 13 residues long. This table comes from immunoSEQ multiplex PCR, and its TCRdb copy is limited to in-frame clones, with some not included. The sample records approximately 64,000 clones, roughly 90% being singletons. The rearrangement uses TRBV19 and TRBJ1-1; D is ambiguous. This sample comprised peripheral blood, obtained in the first trimester of pregnancy. The TCR originated in a female donor with multiple sclerosis, enrolled in a pregnancy study. This CDR3 reads CASSSYLNTEAFF. CDR3 in DNA: TGTGCCAGTTCCTCCTACTTGAACACTGAAGCTTTCTTT.